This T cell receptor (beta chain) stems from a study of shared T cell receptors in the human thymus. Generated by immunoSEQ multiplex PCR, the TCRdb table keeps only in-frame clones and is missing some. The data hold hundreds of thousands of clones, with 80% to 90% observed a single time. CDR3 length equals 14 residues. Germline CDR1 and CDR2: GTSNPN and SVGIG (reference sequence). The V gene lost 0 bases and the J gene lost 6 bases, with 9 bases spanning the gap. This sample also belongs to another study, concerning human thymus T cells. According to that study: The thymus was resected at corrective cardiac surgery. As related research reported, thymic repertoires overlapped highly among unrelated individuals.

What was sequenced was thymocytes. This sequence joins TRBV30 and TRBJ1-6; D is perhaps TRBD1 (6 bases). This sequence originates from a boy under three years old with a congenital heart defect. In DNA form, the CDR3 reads TGTGCCTGGAGTGTACCCAGGGGTAATTCACCCCTCCACTTT. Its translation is CAWSVPRGNSPLHF.